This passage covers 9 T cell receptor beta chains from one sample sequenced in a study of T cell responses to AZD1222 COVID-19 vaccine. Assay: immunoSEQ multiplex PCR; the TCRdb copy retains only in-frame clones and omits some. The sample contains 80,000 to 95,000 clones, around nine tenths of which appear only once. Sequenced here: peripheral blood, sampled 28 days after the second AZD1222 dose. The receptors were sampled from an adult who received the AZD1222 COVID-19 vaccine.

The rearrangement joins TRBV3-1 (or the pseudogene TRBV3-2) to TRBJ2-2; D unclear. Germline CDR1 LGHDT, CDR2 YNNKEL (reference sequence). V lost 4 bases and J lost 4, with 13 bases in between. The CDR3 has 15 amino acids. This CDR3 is CASSPPAGRTGELFF. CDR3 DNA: TGTGCCAGCAGCCCGCCCGCCGGCCGCACCGGGGAGCTGTTTTTT.

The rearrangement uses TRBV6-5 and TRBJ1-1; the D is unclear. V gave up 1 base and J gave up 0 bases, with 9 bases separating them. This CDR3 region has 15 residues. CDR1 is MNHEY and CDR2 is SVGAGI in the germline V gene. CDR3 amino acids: CASSYYAGLNTEAFF. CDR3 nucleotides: TGTGCCAGCAGTTACTATGCTGGGTTGAACACTGAAGCTTTCTTT.

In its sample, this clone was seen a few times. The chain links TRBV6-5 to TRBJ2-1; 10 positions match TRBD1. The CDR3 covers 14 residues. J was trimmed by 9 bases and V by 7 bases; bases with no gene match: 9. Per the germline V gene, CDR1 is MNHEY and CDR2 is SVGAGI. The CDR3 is CASNRQGARGEQFF. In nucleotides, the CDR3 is TGTGCCAGCAACAGACAGGGGGCGCGGGGTGAGCAGTTCTTC.

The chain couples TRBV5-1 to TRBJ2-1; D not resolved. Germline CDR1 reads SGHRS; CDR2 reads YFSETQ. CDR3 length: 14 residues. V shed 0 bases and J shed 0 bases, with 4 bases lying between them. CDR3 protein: CASSLGSSYNEQFF. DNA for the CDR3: TGCGCCAGCAGCTTGGGAAGCTCCTACAATGAGCAGTTCTTC.

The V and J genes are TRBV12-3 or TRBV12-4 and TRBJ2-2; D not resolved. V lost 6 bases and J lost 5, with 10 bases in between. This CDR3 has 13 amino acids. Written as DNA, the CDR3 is TGTGCCAGCAGCCCAAGGGAAACCGGGGAGCTGTTTTTT. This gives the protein CASSPRETGELFF.

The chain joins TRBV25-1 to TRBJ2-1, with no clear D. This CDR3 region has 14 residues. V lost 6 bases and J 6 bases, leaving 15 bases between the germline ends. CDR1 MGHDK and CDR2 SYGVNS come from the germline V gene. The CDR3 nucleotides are TGTGCCAGCAGCACTCAGGTTGGGCCCAATGAGCAGTTCTTC. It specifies CASSTQVGPNEQFF. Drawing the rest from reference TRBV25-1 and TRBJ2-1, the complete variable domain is EADIYQTPRYLVIGTGKKITLECSQTMGHDKMYWYQQDPGMELHLIHYSYGVNSTEKGDLSSESTVSRIRTEHFPLTLESARPSHTSQYLCASSTQVGPNEQFFGPGTRLTVL.

The CDR3 DNA sequence: TGTGCCAGCAGCTTATCTAGGGGGGATTCACCCCTCCACTTT. Protein sequence: CASSLSRGDSPLHF. The J gene is TRBJ1-6, the V gene TRBV7-2; D is perhaps TRBD1 (6 bases). The CDR3 totals 14 residues. Germline assignment: CDR1 SGHTA and CDR2 FQGNSA. The V end lost 2 bases, the J end lost 8 bases, and 10 bases lay between the germline ends.

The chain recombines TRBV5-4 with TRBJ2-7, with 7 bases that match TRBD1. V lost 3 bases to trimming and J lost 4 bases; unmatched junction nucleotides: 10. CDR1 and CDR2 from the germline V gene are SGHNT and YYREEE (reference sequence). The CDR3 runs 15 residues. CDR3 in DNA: TGTGCCAGCAGCTCGCCTCCGGGACAGATATACGAGCAGTACTTC. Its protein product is CASSSPPGQIYEQYF.

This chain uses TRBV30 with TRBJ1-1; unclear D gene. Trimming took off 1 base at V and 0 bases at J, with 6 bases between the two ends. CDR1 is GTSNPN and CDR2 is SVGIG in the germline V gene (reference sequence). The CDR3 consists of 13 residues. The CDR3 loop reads CAWSDGLNTEAFF. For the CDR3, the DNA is TGTGCCTGGAGTGATGGCTTGAACACTGAAGCTTTCTTT.